The sequence of this T cell receptor beta chain was determined in a study of type 1 and type 2 diabetes patients. Study-wide background: The whole study generated approximately 20 million paired-end reads.

PCR was run on genomic DNA. A primer set of 30 forward and 13 reverse primers amplified the CDR3. TCRdb re-called the multiplex PCR reads with MiXCR, one entry per CDR3 protein. In the table there are under 300,000 distinct CDR3 sequences, 47% of which are singletons. Turning to this clonotype: Germline is not matched at one junction end, which may reflect a read error.

Each diabetic donor fulfilled classification criteria for either type 1 or type 2. The CDR3 spans 12 residues. Germline lookup yields CDR1 SGHDN and CDR2 FVKESK. The sequence came from a young man with type 2 diabetes. The chain has TRBV14 and TRBJ1-2; 8 nucleotides line up with TRBD1. The sequenced sample was peripheral blood mononuclear cells (PBMCs). DNA of the CDR3: TGCGCCAGCAGCCGGGGACAGGAGGGCTACACCTTC. This sequence encodes CASSRGQEGYTF.